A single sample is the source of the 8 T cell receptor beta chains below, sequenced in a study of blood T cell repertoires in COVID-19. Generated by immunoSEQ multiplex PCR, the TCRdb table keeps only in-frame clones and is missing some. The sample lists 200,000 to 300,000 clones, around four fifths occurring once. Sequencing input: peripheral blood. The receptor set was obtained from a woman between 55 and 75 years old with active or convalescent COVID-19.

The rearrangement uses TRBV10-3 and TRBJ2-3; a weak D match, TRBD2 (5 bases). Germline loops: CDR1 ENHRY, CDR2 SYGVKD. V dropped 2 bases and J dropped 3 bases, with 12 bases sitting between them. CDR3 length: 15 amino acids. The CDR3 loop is CAISEGSGDTDTQYF. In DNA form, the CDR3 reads TGTGCCATCAGTGAGGGTTCCGGGGATACAGATACGCAGTATTTT.

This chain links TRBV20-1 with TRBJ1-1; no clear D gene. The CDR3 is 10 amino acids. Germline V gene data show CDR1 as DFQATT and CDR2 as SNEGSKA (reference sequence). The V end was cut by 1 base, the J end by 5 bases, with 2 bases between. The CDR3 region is CSARATEAFF. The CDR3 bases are TGCAGTGCTAGAGCAACTGAAGCTTTCTTT.

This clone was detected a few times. This CDR3 reads CASSLQRDTEAFF. The CDR3 DNA is TGTGCCAGCAGCTTACAGAGGGACACTGAAGCTTTCTTT. The chain employs TRBV7-9 and TRBJ1-1; D ambiguous. This CDR3 comprises 13 residues. Germline values: CDR1 SEHNR, CDR2 FQNEAQ (reference sequence). V was shortened by 2 bases and J by 3 bases, with 7 bases between the two germline ends. Looking up the rest from reference TRBV7-9 and TRBJ1-1 gives the full variable domain: DTGVSQNPRHKITKRGQNVTFRCDPISEHNRLYWYRQTLGQGPEFLTYFQNEAQLEKSRLLSDRFSAERPKGSFSTLEIQRTEQGDSAMYLCASSLQRDTEAFFGQGTRLTVV.

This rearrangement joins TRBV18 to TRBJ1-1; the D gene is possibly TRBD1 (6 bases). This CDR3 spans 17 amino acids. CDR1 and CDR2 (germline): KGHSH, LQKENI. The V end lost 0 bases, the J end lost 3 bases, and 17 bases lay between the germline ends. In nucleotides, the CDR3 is TGTGCCAGCTCACCACCTAGGACAGAAATGCGGGACACTGAAGCTTTCTTT. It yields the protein CASSPPRTEMRDTEAFF.

The CDR3 is CASSPRLAGVHEQYF. CDR3 nucleotide sequence: TGTGCCAGCAGCCCCAGACTAGCGGGTGTCCACGAGCAGTACTTC. The V and J genes are TRBV9 and TRBJ2-7; TRBD2 matches 10 bases. V was pared by 4 bases and J by 5 bases, with 9 bases of the junction left unmatched. Germline assignment: CDR1 SGDLS and CDR2 YYNGEE. The CDR3 spans 15 residues.

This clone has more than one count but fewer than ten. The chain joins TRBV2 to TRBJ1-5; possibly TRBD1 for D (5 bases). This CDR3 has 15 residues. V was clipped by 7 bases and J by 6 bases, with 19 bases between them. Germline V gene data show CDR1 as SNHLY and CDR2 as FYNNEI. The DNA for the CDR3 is TGTGCCAGCAATTGGGGGGGAGGGGCCGGTCAGCCCCAGCATTTT. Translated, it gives CASNWGGGAGQPQHF.

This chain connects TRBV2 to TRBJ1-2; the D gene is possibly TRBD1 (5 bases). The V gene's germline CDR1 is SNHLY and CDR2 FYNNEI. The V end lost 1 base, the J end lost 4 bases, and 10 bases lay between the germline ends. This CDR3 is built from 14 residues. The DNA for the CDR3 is TGTGCCAGCAGTGAAGGCAGGGAGGGCTATGGCTACACCTTC. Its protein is CASSEGREGYGYTF.

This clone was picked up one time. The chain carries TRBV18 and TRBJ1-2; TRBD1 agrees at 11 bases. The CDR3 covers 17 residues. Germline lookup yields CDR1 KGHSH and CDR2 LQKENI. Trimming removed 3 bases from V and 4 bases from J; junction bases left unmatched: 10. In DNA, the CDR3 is TGTGCCAGCTCACCGCTCCAAGGACAGGGGGCGCGCTATGGCTACACCTTC. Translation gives CASSPLQGQGARYGYTF.